The 16 T cell receptor beta chains reported below all come from one sample, sequenced in a study of T cells in Graves' hyperthyroidism and ophthalmopathy. What was amplified from RNA transcripts were TCR beta CDR3 regions. Using the HTBI primer set, a first-round RT-PCR was run on the TCR CDR3. From the multiplex PCR reads, TCRdb called clonotypes with MiXCR, one entry per CDR3 protein. The sample has 750,000 to 950,000 distinct CDR3 sequences, 38% seen once. Sequenced: blood. These receptors all come from a man between 18 and 29 years old with Graves' hyperthyroidism.

There are a few counts of this clonotype. This chain links TRBV6-5 with TRBJ1-1, with a weak D call TRBD1 (5 bases). The CDR3 contains 14 residues. With 5 bases removed from V and 4 bases from J, the gap between germline ends came to 14 bases. CDR1 and CDR2 (germline): MNHEY, SVGAGI. CDR3: CASSEWGVITEAFF. The CDR3 DNA sequence: TGTGCCAGCAGTGAATGGGGGGTGATCACTGAAGCTTTCTTT.

This clonotype has a handful of counts. The CDR3: CASSQETRGYEQYF. CDR3 DNA sequence: TGTGCCAGCAGCCAAGAGACCCGGGGCTACGAGCAGTACTTC. The rearrangement joins TRBV4-2 to TRBJ2-7; tentatively, D is TRBD2 (5 bases). Germline CDR1 reads LGHNA; CDR2 reads YNFKEQ. V was shortened by 0 bases and J by 3 bases, with 9 bases between the two germline ends. The CDR3 has 14 amino acids.

The chain carries TRBV7-2 and TRBJ2-7, with D possibly being TRBD1 (5 bases). Germline CDR1 reads SGHTA; CDR2 reads FQGNSA. Deletions cut 3 bases from V and 0 bases from J, with 12 bases between. CDR3 size: 15 residues. The CDR3 loop is CASSLWQGNSYEQYF. Here the CDR3 DNA reads TGTGCCAGCAGCTTGTGGCAGGGTAACTCCTACGAGCAGTACTTC.

The sample holds one count of this clonotype. The chain's CDR3 is CAISEFIRENTIYF. CDR3 coding DNA: TGTGCCATCAGTGAGTTTATAAGGGAGAACACCATATATTTT. This chain joins TRBV10-3 and TRBJ1-3; D is ambiguous. Germline values: CDR1 ENHRY, CDR2 SYGVKD. The CDR3 extends over 14 amino acids. Between the trimmed V and J ends, which lost 1 base and 7 bases, there was a span of 11 bases.

The sample holds many counts of this clonotype. This rearrangement joins TRBV2 to TRBJ1-5; D call uncertain. Trimming shortened V by 8 bases and J by 1 base, and 12 bases separated the two germline ends. This CDR3 spans 14 amino acids. Looked up from germline, CDR1 is SNHLY and CDR2 is FYNNEI. The CDR3 region has the DNA TGTGCCAGCGCGCCGGAGCAGAGCAATCAGCCCCAGCATTTT. This codes for CASAPEQSNQPQHF.

This clonotype was seen repeatedly, ten times or more. The rearrangement joins TRBV10-3 to TRBJ1-1; tentative D call: TRBD1 (5 bases). This CDR3 comprises 14 residues. CDR1 is ENHRY and CDR2 is SYGVKD in the germline V gene. V lost 3 bases, J lost 5 bases, and 13 bases lay in between. CDR3 in DNA: TGTGCCATCAGTGACGGGGACCGGGTGACTGAAGCTTTCTTT. Translation: CAISDGDRVTEAFF.

This chain connects TRBV5-6 to TRBJ2-7; D perhaps matches TRBD2 (6 bases). This CDR3 is 15 amino acids long. The V end was cut by 4 bases, the J end by 3 bases, with 17 bases between. Germline-derived CDR1 and CDR2 are SGHDT and YYEEEE. The CDR3 nucleotides read TGTGCCAGCAGCGTCCCGGCTAGCGCCCTCTACGAGCAGTACTTC. It yields the protein CASSVPASALYEQYF.

The gene calls are TRBV12-3 or TRBV12-4 and TRBJ1-5, with TRBD1 identical over 8 bases. CDR3 length equals 15 residues. V dropped 6 bases and J dropped 6; count of bases not matched to a gene: 10. This CDR3 reads CASSDLGQGGQPQHF. The CDR3 DNA reads TGTGCCAGCAGCGACCTCGGACAGGGTGGTCAGCCCCAGCATTTT.

The rearrangement links TRBV2 to TRBJ1-4, with 10 bases aligning to TRBD1. The germline V gene encodes CDR1 SNHLY and CDR2 FYNNEI. The CDR3 runs 14 residues. The trim removed 6 bases at V and 8 bases at J, leaving 6 bases unmatched. Written as DNA, the CDR3 is TGTGCCAGCAGCTCGGGACAGGGGACCGAAAAACTGTTTTTT. As protein: CASSSGQGTEKLFF.

This chain uses TRBV7-9 with TRBJ1-3, with D unresolved. The germline CDR1 and CDR2 sequences are SEHNR and FQNEAQ (reference sequence). CDR3 length: 15 amino acids. Deletions cut 6 bases from V and 0 bases from J, with 12 bases between. The CDR3 bases are TGTGCCAGCAGTTACTGGGAGTACTCTGGAAACACCATATATTTT. It yields the protein CASSYWEYSGNTIYF.

V usage is TRBV6-9 and J usage is TRBJ1-1; D call uncertain. Trimming took off 7 bases at V and 5 bases at J, with 11 bases between the two ends. This CDR3 comprises 12 residues. Germline V gene data show CDR1 as MNHGY and CDR2 as SVAAGI. CDR3 DNA sequence: TGTGCCAGCAACTTCGGTAATACTGAAGCTTTCTTT. Its protein is CASNFGNTEAFF.

This clonotype was detected a few times. The chain employs TRBV20-1 and TRBJ1-6; tentative D call: TRBD1 (5 bases). CDR3 length equals 15 residues. CDR1 is DFQATT, CDR2 SNEGSKA, per germline (reference sequence). V lost 2 bases, J lost 5 bases, and 13 bases lay in between. CDR3 DNA sequence: TGCAGTGCTAGACAAACCCAGGGTAATAATTCACCCCTCCACTTT. Protein: CSARQTQGNNSPLHF.

The chain couples TRBV6-4 to TRBJ2-2; no firm D call. The CDR3 has 12 amino acids. V lost 2 bases and J 6 bases, leaving 4 bases between the germline ends. From germline, CDR1 is MRHNA and CDR2 SNTAGT. This chain's CDR3 is CASSDKAGELFF. CDR3 nucleotide sequence: TGTGCCAGCAGTGACAAAGCCGGGGAGCTGTTTTTT.

The rearrangement links TRBV6-5 to TRBJ1-4; D might be TRBD1 (5 bases). The length of the CDR3 is 16 residues. V lost 5 bases to trimming and J lost 5 bases, with 18 bases between them. Per the germline V gene, CDR1 is MNHEY and CDR2 is SVGAGI. The CDR3 DNA sequence: TGTGCCAGCAGTCCGCCCCCGGGGCCTGAAAATGAAAAACTGTTTTTT. Protein: CASSPPPGPENEKLFF.

Ten or more counts support this clonotype. The chain employs TRBV29-1 and TRBJ2-2; D ambiguous. Germline V gene data show CDR1 as SQVTM and CDR2 as ANQGSEA. The CDR3 length is 12 residues. Trimming cost V 6 bases and J 7 bases, with 12 bases left between them. CDR3 sequence: CSVQDGGGELFF. The CDR3 bases are TGCAGCGTCCAGGACGGTGGCGGGGAGCTGTTTTTT.

In its sample, this clonotype was seen a few times. The chain recombines TRBV19 with TRBJ1-1, with D possibly TRBD1 on 5 matching bases. CDR1 LNHDA and CDR2 SQIVND come from the germline V gene (reference sequence). CDR3 length equals 15 residues. Deletions cut 4 bases from V and 4 bases from J, with 16 bases between. The CDR3 sequence is CASSTLRAGRTEAFF. DNA of the CDR3: TGTGCCAGTAGTACCCTGCGAGCAGGGCGCACTGAAGCTTTCTTT.